Below, 29 T cell receptor beta chains from the same sample are listed, as sequenced in a study of blood T cell repertoires in COVID-19. The assay was immunoSEQ multiplex PCR, and TCRdb's table has in-frame clones only and misses some. The data show roughly 220,000 clones, 90% seen once. Input material: PBMCs or T cells enriched from blood (not recorded which). All receptors come from a man aged 25-40 years who had been exposed to COVID-19.

The V and J genes are TRBV6-6 and TRBJ1-3, with 8 nucleotides matching TRBD1. The V gene end was trimmed by 5 bases and the J gene end by 4 bases; junction bases not matched to a gene: 19. The CDR3 has 19 residues. Per the germline V gene, CDR1 is MNHNY and CDR2 is SVGAGI (reference sequence). CDR3 nucleotides: TGTGCCAGCAGTCGGACAGGGATCGGCAGCTCGACTTTCGGAAACACCATATATTTT. Encoded protein: CASSRTGIGSSTFGNTIYF.

V usage is TRBV6-4 and J usage is TRBJ1-1; the match to TRBD1 covers 7 bases. The CDR3 has 14 residues. With V trimmed by 3 bases and J by 0 bases, 1 base remained unmatched. CDR1 MRHNA and CDR2 SNTAGT come from the germline V gene. CDR3 DNA sequence: TGTGCCAGCAGTGAGACAGGGATGAACACTGAAGCTTTCTTT. It specifies CASSETGMNTEAFF.

The chain couples TRBV27 to TRBJ2-2; possibly TRBD2 for D (6 bases). CDR1 and CDR2 (germline): MNHEY, SMNVEV (reference sequence). The CDR3 runs 15 residues. V was clipped by 5 bases and J by 5 bases, with 15 bases between them. The CDR3 loop is CASSPPDGGTGELFF. The CDR3 nucleotides read TGTGCCAGCAGTCCCCCGGACGGGGGAACCGGGGAGCTGTTTTTT.

V usage is TRBV20-1 and J usage is TRBJ2-3; tentative D call: TRBD2 (6 bases). V gave up 6 bases and J gave up 7 bases, with 11 bases separating them. Germline CDR1 is DFQATT and CDR2 is SNEGSKA (reference sequence). The CDR3 totals 11 residues. CDR3 loop: CSAISGHTQYF. CDR3 bases: TGCAGTGCGATTAGCGGACATACGCAGTATTTT.

The V call is TRBV4-3, the J call TRBJ2-3; D may be TRBD2 (6 bases). Between the trimmed V and J ends, which lost 0 bases and 6 bases, there was a span of 16 bases. In germline, CDR1 is LGHNA, CDR2 YSLEER. CDR3 size: 16 residues. CDR3 sequence (DNA): TGCGCCAGCAGCCAAGATCGATTGGGGGGTGCGGATACGCAGTATTTT. It is translated as CASSQDRLGGADTQYF.

The chain links TRBV5-5 to TRBJ2-5; TRBD1 might be the D (6 bases). The CDR3 is 14 amino acids. The V and J ends lost 0 bases and 7 bases respectively, with 13 bases between them. CDR1 is SGHKS, CDR2 YYEKEE, per germline (reference sequence). The CDR3 loop is CASSLGQEKGTQYF. CDR3 bases: TGTGCCAGCAGCTTGGGACAGGAGAAAGGGACCCAGTACTTC.

The chain carries TRBV10-3 and TRBJ2-1; 11 bases fit TRBD2. Germline CDR1 and CDR2: ENHRY and SYGVKD. J gave up 5 bases and V 3 bases, and 9 bases lay outside the gene matches. This CDR3 has 17 residues. CDR3 in DNA: TGTGCCATCAGTGATTCGGTGTCTAGCGGGGGGAACAATGAGCAGTTCTTC. The encoded protein is CAISDSVSSGGNNEQFF.

The chain carries TRBV29-1 and TRBJ2-3; 9 nucleotides align to TRBD2. The J segment lost 0 bases and the V segment lost 6 bases, leaving 19 bases of the junction unmatched. CDR3 length: 19 amino acids. In germline, CDR1 is SQVTM, CDR2 ANQGSEA. The CDR3 region is CSVERTSGGPSTSTDTQYF. The CDR3 nucleotides read TGCAGCGTCGAAAGAACCAGCGGGGGGCCTTCGACTAGCACAGATACGCAGTATTTT.

V is TRBV18 and J is TRBJ2-7; 9 bases align to TRBD2. The CDR3 contains 16 residues. CDR1 is KGHSH and CDR2 is LQKENI in the germline V gene. The trim removed 3 bases at V and 0 bases at J, leaving 6 bases unmatched. The CDR3 DNA is TGTGCCAGCTCACCTAAGGTAGCGGGGGTCTCCTACGAGCAGTACTTC. Translating it yields CASSPKVAGVSYEQYF.

J is TRBJ2-5 and V is TRBV5-5; D is ambiguous. Germline CDR1 reads SGHKS; CDR2 reads YYEKEE (reference sequence). V was cut by 7 bases and J by 4 bases, with 14 bases left in between. This CDR3 spans 13 amino acids. The CDR3 reads CASAPVIGETQYF. The CDR3 DNA reads TGTGCCAGCGCACCGGTTATTGGAGAGACCCAGTACTTC.

V is TRBV11-2 and J is TRBJ1-2; tentative D call: TRBD1 (6 bases). This CDR3 is 13 amino acids long. V was clipped by 5 bases and J by 6 bases, with 13 bases between them. CDR1 SGHAT and CDR2 FQNNGV come from the germline V gene. CDR3 DNA: TGTGCCAGCAGCGTGTGGGACAAGGATGGCTACACCTTC. It is translated as CASSVWDKDGYTF.

This chain connects TRBV5-1 to TRBJ2-5; D uncertain. CDR3 length: 14 amino acids. Trimming pared 1 base from V and 2 bases from J, leaving 9 bases between. CDR1 SGHRS and CDR2 YFSETQ come from the germline V gene. CDR3 coding DNA: TGCGCCAGCAGCTTGTTTCGGTCTCAAGAGACCCAGTACTTC. It codes for CASSLFRSQETQYF.

The chain couples TRBV28 to TRBJ2-5; D not resolved. V dropped 2 bases and J dropped 5 bases, with 9 bases sitting between them. The CDR3 sequence is 13 residues long. Germline CDR1 reads MDHEN; CDR2 reads SYDVKM. CDR3 residues: CASSLIVKETQYF. In nucleotides, the CDR3 is TGTGCCAGCAGTTTAATAGTTAAGGAGACCCAGTACTTC.

V is TRBV10-2 and J is TRBJ2-1; D uncertain. V shed 3 bases and J shed 7 bases, with 16 bases lying between them. This CDR3 has 15 residues. Germline assignment: CDR1 WSHSY and CDR2 SAAADI. CDR3 sequence reads: CASSEGTARRNEQFF. In nucleotides, the CDR3 is TGCGCCAGCAGTGAAGGAACAGCCCGAAGGAATGAGCAGTTCTTC.

The chain joins TRBV11-2 to TRBJ1-2, with D perhaps matching TRBD1 (5 bases). The CDR3 is 14 amino acids. Germline V lookup: CDR1 SGHAT, CDR2 FQNNGV. V lost 1 base to trimming and J lost 0 bases, with 6 bases between them. In DNA form, the CDR3 reads TGTGCCAGCAGCTTAGCGGACACTAACTATGGCTACACCTTC. Protein product: CASSLADTNYGYTF.

The chain uses TRBV9 and TRBJ1-2; D is possibly TRBD1 (6 bases). This CDR3 region has 14 residues. V lost 0 bases and J lost 7, with 13 bases in between. Germline V gene sequence: CDR1 SGDLS, CDR2 YYNGEE. CDR3 region: CASSVEQGRGGYTF. The CDR3 DNA reads as TGTGCCAGCAGCGTAGAACAGGGTAGAGGTGGCTACACCTTC.

The chain employs TRBV3-1 (or the pseudogene TRBV3-2) and TRBJ1-3; TRBD1 might be the D (5 bases). With 1 base removed from V and 2 bases from J, the gap between germline ends came to 15 bases. The length of the CDR3 is 17 residues. CDR1 is LGHDT and CDR2 is YNNKEL in the germline V gene (reference sequence). The DNA of the CDR3 is TGTGCCAGCAGCCAAGGTCGGGTGGGGGGTACTGGAAACACCATATATTTT. Amino acids: CASSQGRVGGTGNTIYF.

This chain uses TRBV5-1 with TRBJ1-1, with TRBD1 matching 8 bases. V shed 0 bases and J 5 bases; nucleotides not matched to a gene: 9. The length of the CDR3 is 16 residues. Per the germline V gene, CDR1 is SGHRS and CDR2 is YFSETQ. CDR3 in DNA: TGCGCCAGCAGCTTGGGCCAGGGGGCCAGAGGGACTGAAGCTTTCTTT. Amino acid sequence: CASSLGQGARGTEAFF. Full variable domain (outside the CDR3, taken from reference TRBV5-1 and TRBJ1-1): KAGVTQTPRYLIKTRGQQVTLSCSPISGHRSVSWYQQTPGQGLQFLFEYFSETQRNKGNFPGRFSGRQFSNSRSEMNVSTLELGDSALYLCASSLGQGARGTEAFFGQGTRLTVV.

The V call is TRBV7-8, the J call TRBJ2-5, with a weak D call TRBD1 (5 bases). The V end was cut by 8 bases, the J end by 5 bases, with 21 bases between. There are 15 residues in the CDR3. CDR1 is SGHVS and CDR2 is FQNEAQ in the germline V gene. The CDR3 region is CASRPYSGKQETQYF. CDR3 in DNA: TGTGCCAGCCGTCCCTATTCAGGGAAACAGGAGACCCAGTACTTC.

V usage is TRBV6-6 and J usage is TRBJ2-2; 8 positions match TRBD2. The CDR3 runs 15 residues. Trimming took 6 bases from V and 7 from J; bases not matched to a gene: 10. Germline loops: CDR1 MNHNY, CDR2 SVGAGI (reference sequence). The CDR3 here is CASRTTGGLGGELFF. The CDR3 DNA reads as TGTGCCAGCAGGACAACGGGGGGGCTAGGCGGGGAGCTGTTTTTT.

This sequence joins TRBV5-4 and TRBJ2-7; TRBD2 might be the D (5 bases). V lost 4 bases, J lost 7 bases, and 15 bases lay in between. The CDR3 has 13 amino acids. Germline-derived CDR1 and CDR2 are SGHNT and YYREEE (reference sequence). The CDR3 reads CASSPGPWEEQYF. DNA of the CDR3: TGTGCCAGCAGCCCCGGCCCGTGGGAGGAGCAGTACTTC.

The genes are TRBV2 and TRBJ1-4; D is perhaps TRBD1 (6 bases). Germline V gene data show CDR1 as SNHLY and CDR2 as FYNNEI. V lost 7 bases, J lost 7 bases, and 13 bases lay in between. The CDR3 sequence is 13 residues long. CDR3 sequence reads: CASNPTGTEKLFF. DNA of the CDR3: TGTGCCAGCAACCCGACAGGAACTGAAAAACTGTTTTTT.

The chain uses TRBV20-1 and TRBJ2-7; D is unresolved. The length of the CDR3 is 11 residues. The germline CDR1 and CDR2 sequences are DFQATT and SNEGSKA (reference sequence). The germline V and J ends were trimmed by 6 bases and 5 bases, with 11 bases remaining between them. The CDR3 nucleotides read TGCAGTGCAAATCACTACGACGAGCAGTACTTC. This sequence encodes CSANHYDEQYF.

The CDR3 coding sequence is TGTGCCAGCAGTTTACGACTCAAAGAGACCCAGTACTTC. Protein sequence: CASSLRLKETQYF. This chain uses TRBV12-3 or TRBV12-4 with TRBJ2-5; D unresolved. CDR3 length: 13 residues. The V end lost 2 bases, the J end lost 3 bases, and 7 bases lay between the germline ends.

This clone was picked up one time. V and J are TRBV2 and TRBJ2-2; no reliable D call. This CDR3 comprises 15 residues. V lost 6 bases and J 0 bases, leaving 11 bases between the germline ends. Germline CDR1 and CDR2: SNHLY and FYNNEI. CDR3 protein: CASRVTVANTGELFF. For the CDR3, the DNA is TGTGCCAGCAGGGTCACGGTAGCGAACACCGGGGAGCTGTTTTTT.

J is TRBJ2-7 and V is TRBV2; 9 nucleotides agree with TRBD2. V trimming: 6 bases; J trimming: 0 bases; junction bases outside the gene matches: 3. The V gene's germline CDR1 is SNHLY and CDR2 FYNNEI. The CDR3 is made up of 14 amino acids. CDR3 residues: CASRKAGGSYEQYF. As DNA, the CDR3 is TGTGCCAGCAGAAAAGCGGGGGGCTCCTACGAGCAGTACTTC.

The V call is TRBV5-1, the J call TRBJ2-5; a weak D match, TRBD2 (5 bases). CDR1 and CDR2 (germline): SGHRS, YFSETQ. V lost 4 bases, J lost 5 bases, and 15 bases lay in between. This CDR3 is 14 amino acids long. The CDR3 loop is CASSGLREGETQYF. The CDR3, as DNA: TGCGCCAGCAGCGGACTGAGGGAAGGGGAGACCCAGTACTTC.

The CDR3 nucleotides are TGTGCCAGCAGCCATACGAGGGGGCGGGAGACCCAGTACTTC. Translation: CASSHTRGRETQYF. The chain employs TRBV7-9 and TRBJ2-5; 7 nucleotides agree with TRBD1. The germline gives CDR1 SEHNR, CDR2 FQNEAQ (reference sequence). This CDR3 spans 14 amino acids. The V segment lost 5 bases and the J segment 5 bases; nucleotides outside the gene matches: 8. Looking up the rest from reference TRBV7-9 and TRBJ2-5 gives the full variable domain: DTGVSQNPRHKITKRGQNVTFRCDPISEHNRLYWYRQTLGQGPEFLTYFQNEAQLEKSRLLSDRFSAERPKGSFSTLEIQRTEQGDSAMYLCASSHTRGRETQYFGPGTRLLVL.

The chain employs TRBV6-5 and TRBJ2-7; tentative D call: TRBD1 (6 bases). CDR1 MNHEY and CDR2 SVGAGI come from the germline V gene. The length of the CDR3 is 15 residues. Trimming pared 5 bases from V and 4 bases from J, leaving 18 bases between. CDR3 sequence (DNA): TGTGCCAGCAGTAACCCCCCGAGGGGGATATACGAGCAGTACTTC. It specifies CASSNPPRGIYEQYF.